One sample yielded the 27 T cell receptor beta chains listed below, sequenced in a study of cytotoxic CD8 clonotypes in ibrutinib-treated CLL. TCRdb keeps only in-frame clones here, not all; method: immunoSEQ multiplex PCR. The sample lists approximately 330,000 clones; roughly 85% were seen once. The sample in question was PBMCs, obtained before ibrutinib treatment. Every receptor here comes from a human donor with chronic lymphocytic leukemia.

The V gene is TRBV14, the J gene TRBJ2-2, with 9 bases aligning to TRBD2. This CDR3 region has 17 residues. The trim removed 0 bases at V and 5 bases at J, leaving 7 bases unmatched. Germline V lookup: CDR1 SGHDN, CDR2 FVKESK. As DNA, the CDR3 is TGTGCCAGCAGCCAAGATCCCCTAGCGGGGCTAACCGGGGAGCTGTTTTTT. The encoded protein is CASSQDPLAGLTGELFF.

This clone was detected a few times. V and J are TRBV11-1 and TRBJ1-2; D is unclear. The CDR3 sequence is 16 residues long. The ends were cut back, 1 base at V and 2 bases at J, with 14 bases in the middle. Germline CDR1 SGHAT, CDR2 FQDESV (reference sequence). The DNA of the CDR3 is TGTGCCAGCAGCTTAGATCGCAGACCGCGGAACTATGGCTACACCTTC. Amino acids: CASSLDRRPRNYGYTF.

CDR3 nucleotide sequence: TGTGCCAGCAGCTTGGGCAGAGACTATGGCTACACCTTC. It yields the protein CASSLGRDYGYTF. The chain joins TRBV2 to TRBJ1-2; D ambiguous. V shed 6 bases and J shed 3 bases, with 11 bases lying between them. Germline V lookup: CDR1 SNHLY, CDR2 FYNNEI. The CDR3 length is 13 residues.

This sequence joins TRBV5-1 and TRBJ2-2; 8 bases are a match to TRBD1. CDR3 length equals 12 residues. The germline V gene encodes CDR1 SGHRS and CDR2 YFSETQ. The V and J ends lost 4 bases and 13 bases, in that order; junction bases with no gene match: 6. CDR3 nucleotide sequence: TGCGCCAGCAGCCCCGGACAGGGTTGGCTGTTTTTT. Protein: CASSPGQGWLFF.

This chain joins TRBV21-1 and TRBJ1-1; TRBD1, as called in the table, went unchecked against the DNA. TRBV21-1 is given as a pseudogene. The CDR3 totals 11 residues. The CDR3 nucleotides are TGTGCCAGCAGACTTGACAGGAATGCTTTCTTT. Amino acids: CASRLDRNAFF.

This chain connects TRBV27 to TRBJ1-5; unclear D gene. CDR1 and CDR2 from the germline V gene are MNHEY and SMNVEV (reference sequence). V gave up 0 bases and J gave up 1 base, with 13 bases separating them. This CDR3 has 17 amino acids. Written as DNA, the CDR3 is TGTGCCAGCAGTTTATCTTCCAGGTTCAAGAGCAATCAGCCCCAGCATTTT. Amino acids: CASSLSSRFKSNQPQHF.

The V gene is TRBV30, the J gene TRBJ2-2; 12 bases match TRBD2. Germline V gene sequence: CDR1 GTSNPN, CDR2 SVGIG (reference sequence). CDR3 length equals 16 residues. The V segment lost 3 bases and the J segment 9 bases; nucleotides outside the gene matches: 11. DNA for the CDR3: TGTGCCTGGAGCCCAAGGTGGACTAGCGGGGCCCGGGAGCTGTTTTTT. Translating it yields CAWSPRWTSGARELFF.

This chain uses TRBV27 with TRBJ1-4; D not certain. V lost 7 bases and J lost 0, with 15 bases in between. Germline V gene sequence: CDR1 MNHEY, CDR2 SMNVEV (reference sequence). The length of the CDR3 is 16 residues. The CDR3 DNA follows: TGTGCCAGCAAGTTTATTTTTTCTGCAACTAATGAAAAACTGTTTTTT. Protein product: CASKFIFSATNEKLFF. Filled out from reference TRBV27 and TRBJ1-4, the complete variable domain reads EAQVTQNPRYLITVTGKKLTVTCSQNMNHEYMSWYRQDPGLGLRQIYYSMNVEVTDKGDVPEGYKVSRKEKRNFPLILESPSPNQTSLYFCASKFIFSATNEKLFFGSGTQLSVL.

CDR3 sequence: CASSLGPAGEQYF. The DNA for the CDR3 is TGCGCCAGCAGCTTGGGTCCTGCCGGGGAGCAGTACTTC. V gene TRBV5-1 combines with J gene TRBJ2-7; D not certain. Germline V gene lookup returns CDR1 SGHRS and CDR2 YFSETQ. V shed 0 bases and J shed 7 bases, with 11 bases lying between them. The CDR3 has 13 residues.

V usage is TRBV27 and J usage is TRBJ2-5; D is uncertain. Germline CDR1 MNHEY, CDR2 SMNVEV (reference sequence). Trimming took off 1 base at V and 3 bases at J, with 9 bases between the two ends. The CDR3 totals 14 residues. The CDR3 bases are TGTGCCAGCAGTTTATATGGGAAAGAAGAGACCCAGTACTTC. It yields the protein CASSLYGKEETQYF.

This clone showed up just a few times. The chain has TRBV27 and TRBJ1-5; D is unclear. The CDR3 length is 13 residues. Germline CDR1 and CDR2: MNHEY and SMNVEV (reference sequence). Trimming left V 3 bases short and J 4 bases short, with 7 bases between. CDR3 DNA sequence: TGTGCCAGCAGTTTGTTTCCAAATCAGCCCCAGCATTTT. Its translation: CASSLFPNQPQHF.

The chain links TRBV27 to TRBJ2-4, with 8 nucleotides matching TRBD1. J was trimmed by 5 bases and V by 2 bases; bases with no gene match: 2. CDR3 size: 14 residues. CDR1 and CDR2 (germline): MNHEY, SMNVEV (reference sequence). The CDR3 DNA is TGTGCCAGCAGTTTACAGGGGGCTCAAAACATTCAGTACTTC. Its protein product is CASSLQGAQNIQYF.

The chain recombines TRBV10-3 with TRBJ2-1; TRBD1 matches at 7 bases. The CDR3 covers 13 residues. With V trimmed by 4 bases and J by 6 bases, 3 bases remained unmatched. CDR1 is ENHRY and CDR2 is SYGVKD in the germline V gene. This CDR3 is CAISVRQGNEQFF. The DNA of the CDR3 is TGTGCCATCAGTGTCAGACAGGGCAATGAGCAGTTCTTC.

The chain is built from TRBV6-5 and TRBJ2-5; no clear D gene. Trimming shortened V by 3 bases and J by 4 bases, and 3 bases separated the two germline ends. This CDR3 comprises 11 residues. The germline CDR1 and CDR2 sequences are MNHEY and SVGAGI. DNA for the CDR3: TGTGCCAGCAGTTATATAGAGACCCAGTACTTC. This sequence encodes CASSYIETQYF.

Here the CDR3 DNA reads TGCGCCAGCAGTGAGTTGCCAGGAGAGTTAGCTAACTATGGCTACACCTTC. Amino acids: CASSELPGELANYGYTF. The chain has TRBV10-2 and TRBJ1-2; D gene ambiguous. Germline CDR1 WSHSY, CDR2 SAAADI. The CDR3 contains 17 residues. The V end was cut by 1 base, the J end by 0 bases, with 15 bases between.

V gene TRBV7-3 combines with J gene TRBJ2-2; D gene unclear. Trimming stripped 5 bases from V and 5 bases from J, with 9 bases between. This CDR3 has 13 residues. Germline V gene sequence: CDR1 SGHTA, CDR2 FQGTGA. DNA of the CDR3: TGTGCCAGCAGCGCAGTGGGAACCGGGGAGCTGTTTTTT. It codes for CASSAVGTGELFF. Looking up the rest from reference TRBV7-3 and TRBJ2-2 gives the full variable domain: GAGVSQTPSNKVTEKGKYVELRCDPISGHTALYWYRQSLGQGPEFLIYFQGTGAADDSGLPNDRFFAVRPEGSVSTLKIQRTERGDSAVYLCASSAVGTGELFFGEGSRLTVL.

This clone was recorded at least ten times. The rearrangement uses TRBV19 and TRBJ1-2; TRBD1 agrees at 7 bases. CDR1 and CDR2 from the germline V gene are LNHDA and SQIVND (reference sequence). The CDR3 consists of 14 residues. The ends lost 4 bases at V and 2 bases at J; junction bases unmatched: 4. The CDR3 region has the DNA TGTGCCAGTAGTAAAACAGGGGCGAACTATGGCTACACCTTC. Translating it yields CASSKTGANYGYTF.

This chain connects TRBV5-1 to TRBJ2-7; D is perhaps TRBD1 or TRBD2 (5 bases each). The germline V gene encodes CDR1 SGHRS and CDR2 YFSETQ. V gave up 1 base and J gave up 2 bases, with 13 bases separating them. The CDR3 consists of 15 residues. The CDR3 loop reads CASSLYEGRPYEQYF. CDR3 coding DNA: TGCGCCAGCAGCTTGTACGAGGGGCGCCCCTACGAGCAGTACTTC. Looking up the rest from reference TRBV5-1 and TRBJ2-7 gives the full variable domain: KAGVTQTPRYLIKTRGQQVTLSCSPISGHRSVSWYQQTPGQGLQFLFEYFSETQRNKGNFPGRFSGRQFSNSRSEMNVSTLELGDSALYLCASSLYEGRPYEQYFGPGTRLTVT.

This chain's CDR3 is CASMRAAYNSPLHF. The CDR3 region has the DNA TGTGCCAGCATGCGGGCTGCCTATAATTCACCCCTCCACTTT. The chain joins TRBV6-5 to TRBJ1-6, with D unresolved. CDR3 length: 14 residues. The ends were cut back, 7 bases at V and 2 bases at J, with 9 bases in the middle. From germline, CDR1 is MNHEY and CDR2 SVGAGI.

The rearrangement joins TRBV6-5 to TRBJ2-5, with 11 bases matching TRBD1. In germline, CDR1 is MNHEY, CDR2 SVGAGI. This CDR3 is 14 amino acids long. V lost 5 bases, J lost 5 bases, and 4 bases stayed unmatched. CDR3 sequence (DNA): TGTGCCAGCAGTGACGGACAGGGGGCGGAGACCCAGTACTTC. Encoded protein: CASSDGQGAETQYF.

This chain links TRBV5-1 with TRBJ2-7, with a weak D call TRBD2 (5 bases). Deletions cut 3 bases from V and 2 bases from J, with 18 bases between. The CDR3 runs to 16 residues. Per germline, CDR1 SGHRS and CDR2 YFSETQ. The CDR3 region is CASSSTTSGMAYEQYF. CDR3 in DNA: TGCGCCAGCAGCTCAACAACTAGTGGAATGGCCTACGAGCAGTACTTC. Looking up the rest from reference TRBV5-1 and TRBJ2-7 gives the full variable domain: KAGVTQTPRYLIKTRGQQVTLSCSPISGHRSVSWYQQTPGQGLQFLFEYFSETQRNKGNFPGRFSGRQFSNSRSEMNVSTLELGDSALYLCASSSTTSGMAYEQYFGPGTRLTVT.

V gene TRBV9 combines with J gene TRBJ2-2; D not resolved. V lost 0 bases to trimming and J lost 3 bases, with 12 bases between them. This CDR3 contains 16 residues. Germline CDR1 is SGDLS and CDR2 is YYNGEE. The DNA for the CDR3 is TGTGCCAGCAGCGTAGCTGCAAGGGTTGACACCGGGGAGCTGTTTTTT. Its translation: CASSVAARVDTGELFF.

CDR3 nucleotide sequence: TGTGCCAGCAGTTACCAGGGGGCAGGGGAAAAACTGTTTTTT. This codes for CASSYQGAGEKLFF. The V gene is TRBV6-5, the J gene TRBJ1-4, with 8 positions matching TRBD1. This CDR3 spans 14 amino acids. V shed 2 bases and J 8 bases; nucleotides not matched to a gene: 4. CDR1 is MNHEY and CDR2 is SVGAGI in the germline V gene.

This clone was recorded only once. The rearrangement joins TRBV27 to TRBJ2-3, with a weak D call TRBD2 (5 bases). Germline values: CDR1 MNHEY, CDR2 SMNVEV (reference sequence). This CDR3 is 14 amino acids long. The germline V and J ends were trimmed by 5 bases and 8 bases, with 17 bases remaining between them. CDR3 loop: CASSPLSKEATQYF. CDR3 nucleotides: TGTGCCAGCAGTCCGCTCTCGAAGGAGGCTACGCAGTATTTT.

This chain connects TRBV30 to TRBJ2-5; 8 positions agree with TRBD1. Losses at the gene ends were 3 bases for V and 5 bases for J; bases not matched to a gene: 8. The germline V gene encodes CDR1 GTSNPN and CDR2 SVGIG (reference sequence). The CDR3 is 14 amino acids. This CDR3 is CAWSPGQGWETQYF. CDR3 coding DNA: TGTGCCTGGAGCCCAGGACAGGGTTGGGAGACCCAGTACTTC.

This clone has more than one count but fewer than ten. V gene TRBV19 combines with J gene TRBJ2-3; tentative D call: TRBD1 (6 bases). Trimming left V 6 bases short and J 5 bases short, with 9 bases between. There are 12 residues in the CDR3. Germline CDR1 and CDR2: LNHDA and SQIVND (reference sequence). Written as DNA, the CDR3 is TGTGCCAGTAGCACAGGGCGAGATACGCAGTATTTT. Its protein product is CASSTGRDTQYF. The entire variable domain, with the rest obtained from reference TRBV19 and TRBJ2-3, is as follows: DGGITQSPKYLFRKEGQNVTLSCEQNLNHDAMYWYRQDPGQGLRLIYYSQIVNDFQKGDIAEGYSVSREKKESFPLTVTSAQKNPTAFYLCASSTGRDTQYFGPGTRLTVL.

This clone has more than one count but fewer than ten. The gene calls are TRBV18 and TRBJ1-5; no reliable D call. V lost 3 bases and J lost 5, with 11 bases in between. Germline V CDR1 and CDR2: KGHSH, LQKENI. The CDR3 is 14 amino acids. CDR3: CASSPGSNDQPQHF. The CDR3 coding sequence is TGTGCCAGCTCACCGGGCTCCAATGATCAGCCCCAGCATTTT.